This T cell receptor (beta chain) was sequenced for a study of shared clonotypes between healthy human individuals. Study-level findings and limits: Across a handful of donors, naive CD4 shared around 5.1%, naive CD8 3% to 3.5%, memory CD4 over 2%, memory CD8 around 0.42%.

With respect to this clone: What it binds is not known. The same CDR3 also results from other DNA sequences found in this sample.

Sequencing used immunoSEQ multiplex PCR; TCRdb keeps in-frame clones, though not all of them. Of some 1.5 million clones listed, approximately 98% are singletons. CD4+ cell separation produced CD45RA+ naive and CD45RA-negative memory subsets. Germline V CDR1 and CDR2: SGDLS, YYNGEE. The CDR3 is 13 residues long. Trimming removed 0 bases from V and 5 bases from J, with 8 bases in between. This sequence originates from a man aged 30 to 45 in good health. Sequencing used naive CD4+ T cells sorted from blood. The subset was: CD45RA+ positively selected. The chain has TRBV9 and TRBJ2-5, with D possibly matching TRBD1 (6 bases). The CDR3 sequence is CASSVAQGETQYF. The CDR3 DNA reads TGTGCCAGCAGCGTAGCTCAGGGGGAGACCCAGTACTTC. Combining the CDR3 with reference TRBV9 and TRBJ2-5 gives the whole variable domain DSGVTQTPKHLITATGQRVTLRCSPRSGDLSVYWYQQSLDQGLQFLIQYYNGEERAKGNILERFSAQQFPDLHSELNLSSLELGDSALYFCASSVAQGETQYFGPGTRLLVL.